Presented here are 19 T cell receptor beta chains from one specimen sequenced in a study of T cell responses to AZD1222 COVID-19 vaccine. Repertoires were generated with immunoSEQ multiplex PCR, while TCRdb's copy carries only in-frame clones and drops some. The data hold around 150,000 clones, with about 91% observed a single time. Sequenced material: peripheral blood, taken 28 days after the second AZD1222 dose. These TCRs come from an adult who received the AZD1222 COVID-19 vaccine.

The rearrangement joins TRBV20-1 to TRBJ2-1; no clear D gene. V lost 5 bases to trimming and J lost 4 bases, with 6 bases between them. Germline assignment: CDR1 DFQATT and CDR2 SNEGSKA (reference sequence). This CDR3 spans 11 amino acids. The CDR3 DNA reads TGCAGTGCTGGCAGTTACAATGAGCAGTTCTTC. Its translation is CSAGSYNEQFF.

This clone appeared a single time. This rearrangement joins TRBV5-4 to TRBJ1-2; D is unresolved. CDR3 length: 13 residues. Trimming removed 0 bases from V and 3 bases from J, with 6 bases in between. Germline CDR1 SGHNT, CDR2 YYREEE (reference sequence). CDR3 residues: CASSLVLDYGYTF. The CDR3 region has the DNA TGTGCCAGCAGCTTGGTTCTGGACTATGGCTACACCTTC.

In DNA form, the CDR3 reads TGTGCCAGCAGAGAGACCTCTAACTATGGCTACACCTTC. Protein: CASRETSNYGYTF. The V call is TRBV5-5, the J call TRBJ1-2; no clear D. There are 13 residues in the CDR3. Deletions cut 5 bases from V and 0 bases from J, with 8 bases between. Germline V gene data show CDR1 as SGHKS and CDR2 as YYEKEE (reference sequence).

This clone was recorded a few times. The genes are TRBV28 and TRBJ1-2; D may be TRBD1 (6 bases). Germline CDR1 reads MDHEN; CDR2 reads SYDVKM. V dropped 7 bases and J dropped 5 bases, with 23 bases sitting between them. The CDR3 runs to 16 residues. CDR3 loop: CASTPGGSTGQYGYTF. The CDR3, as DNA: TGTGCCAGCACTCCCGGCGGAAGTACAGGGCAATATGGCTACACCTTC.

This clone was observed once. The J gene is TRBJ1-3, the V gene TRBV2; the D gene is possibly TRBD1 (5 bases). The V gene lost 9 bases and the J gene lost 5 bases, with 14 bases spanning the gap. CDR3 length equals 13 residues. Germline CDR1 and CDR2: SNHLY and FYNNEI. CDR3 amino acids: CASSPGGRNTIYF. Written as DNA, the CDR3 is TGTGCCAGTTCTCCGGGGGGGAGAAACACCATATATTTT.

V gene TRBV3-1 (or the pseudogene TRBV3-2) combines with J gene TRBJ2-7; the D call may be TRBD1 or TRBD2 (5 bases each). Germline CDR1 LGHDT, CDR2 YNNKEL (reference sequence). The CDR3 runs to 16 residues. V was pared by 4 bases and J by 5 bases, with 21 bases between. The DNA for the CDR3 is TGTGCCAGCAGCCCCTTCCTCGGGACGGTGTCCCACGAGCAGTACTTC. Translated, it gives CASSPFLGTVSHEQYF.

This chain joins TRBV25-1 and TRBJ2-6; no firm D call. CDR1 is MGHDK and CDR2 is SYGVNS in the germline V gene. The CDR3 sequence is 13 residues long. V lost 9 bases, J lost 4 bases, and 10 bases lay in between. CDR3 DNA sequence: TGTGCCAGTCATTCCCCCGGGGCCAACGTCCTGACTTTC. Translated: CASHSPGANVLTF.

The J gene is TRBJ2-7, the V gene TRBV4-2; 13 bases are shared with TRBD2. Germline V lookup: CDR1 LGHNA, CDR2 YNFKEQ. With V trimmed by 0 bases and J by 7 bases, 6 bases remained unmatched. This CDR3 has 16 amino acids. The CDR3 loop is CASSQEWGLAGNEQYF. The DNA of the CDR3 is TGTGCCAGCAGCCAAGAATGGGGACTAGCGGGAAATGAGCAGTACTTC.

V and J are TRBV23-1 and TRBJ2-7, with 7 nucleotides matching TRBD1. TRBV23-1 belongs to the ORF category, with a function that is uncertain. With 3 bases clipped from V and 0 bases from J, the junction kept 14 bases outside the gene matches. The CDR3 runs 18 residues. Written as DNA, the CDR3 is TGCGCCAGCAGTCATCATCGGGGTGGACAGGAAAGCTCCTACGAGCAGTACTTC. Protein: CASSHHRGGQESSYEQYF.

The chain carries TRBV7-9 and TRBJ2-7; possibly TRBD1 for D (6 bases). Germline CDR1 reads SEHNR; CDR2 reads FQNEAQ (reference sequence). The ends were cut back, 6 bases at V and 4 bases at J, with 10 bases in the middle. This CDR3 has 12 residues. CDR3 sequence: CASRGRGYEQYF. In DNA form, the CDR3 reads TGTGCCAGCAGGGGCAGGGGTTACGAGCAGTACTTC.

The chain combines TRBV19 with TRBJ2-1; 10 bases are shared with TRBD2. J gave up 8 bases and V 5 bases, and 12 bases lay outside the gene matches. Germline assignment: CDR1 LNHDA and CDR2 SQIVND (reference sequence). The CDR3 covers 16 residues. The CDR3 region is CASSRTSSGSRDEQFF. The CDR3 DNA follows: TGTGCCAGTAGTCGGACTTCTAGCGGGAGTAGGGATGAGCAGTTCTTC.

The chain links TRBV4-2 to TRBJ1-2; no clear D gene. The CDR3 consists of 14 residues. Germline V CDR1 and CDR2: LGHNA, YNFKEQ. Between the trimmed V and J ends, which lost 2 bases and 3 bases, there was a span of 10 bases. CDR3 residues: CASSQFFTDYGYTF. DNA for the CDR3: TGTGCCAGCAGCCAATTCTTTACGGACTATGGCTACACCTTC.

This chain joins TRBV3-1 (or the pseudogene TRBV3-2) and TRBJ2-7; D ambiguous. Germline V gives CDR1 LGHDT, CDR2 YNNKEL (reference sequence). Trimming stripped 0 bases from V and 2 bases from J, with 2 bases between. There are 12 residues in the CDR3. For the CDR3, the DNA is TGTGCCAGCAGCCAAGATCCCTACGAGCAGTACTTC. As protein: CASSQDPYEQYF.

The chain carries TRBV5-4 and TRBJ1-1; D remains ambiguous. Germline CDR1 is SGHNT and CDR2 is YYREEE (reference sequence). The CDR3 is 15 residues long. Trimming stripped 4 bases from V and 1 base from J, with 14 bases between. For the CDR3, the DNA is TGTGCCAGCAGCGGTCCTGGACGGGAGAACACTGAAGCTTTCTTT. Its translation: CASSGPGRENTEAFF.

V usage is TRBV28 and J usage is TRBJ1-6; a possible D gene is TRBD1 (5 bases). Trimming pared 5 bases from V and 7 bases from J, leaving 15 bases between. This CDR3 comprises 15 residues. The germline V gene has CDR1 MDHEN and CDR2 SYDVKM. CDR3 nucleotide sequence: TGTGCCAGCAGTCCTCCTCAGGGTTGGAATTCACCCCTCCACTTT. Translated, it gives CASSPPQGWNSPLHF.

This clone was picked up one time. This chain connects TRBV5-6 to TRBJ2-1; TRBD1 might be the D (5 bases). The V gene lost 2 bases and the J gene lost 7 bases, with 13 bases spanning the gap. CDR3 size: 14 residues. Germline CDR1 is SGHDT and CDR2 is YYEEEE. CDR3 sequence (DNA): TGTGCCAGCAGCTTTTTGACAGAAGGAAATGAGCAGTTCTTC. As protein: CASSFLTEGNEQFF.

For the CDR3, the DNA is TGTGCCAGCAGCGGAGGGGGCAATGAGCAGTTCTTC. Translated: CASSGGGNEQFF. This chain joins TRBV5-6 and TRBJ2-1; D is tentatively TRBD1 or TRBD2 (6 bases each). The V end was cut by 4 bases, the J end by 6 bases, with 8 bases between. Germline lookup yields CDR1 SGHDT and CDR2 YYEEEE. The CDR3 has 12 residues.

This sequence joins TRBV6-4 and TRBJ2-1, with TRBD2 matching 9 bases. V shed 0 bases, J shed 4 bases, and the junction held 4 bases outside the gene matches. Germline-derived CDR1 and CDR2 are MRHNA and SNTAGT. CDR3 size: 16 residues. This CDR3 reads CASSDSPSGVYNEQFF. The CDR3 DNA sequence: TGTGCCAGCAGTGACTCGCCTAGCGGGGTTTACAATGAGCAGTTCTTC.

CDR3: CASSLLRDINTEAFF. CDR3 in DNA: TGTGCCAGCAGCTTACTCCGGGACATCAACACTGAAGCTTTCTTT. The genes are TRBV7-2 and TRBJ1-1; TRBD1 might be the D (6 bases). The CDR3 loop spans 15 amino acids. Germline values: CDR1 SGHTA, CDR2 FQGNSA. V gave up 2 bases and J gave up 2 bases, with 12 bases separating them.